The subject of this entry is one T cell receptor (beta chain). The target antigen is unknown. This sample stems from a study of OX40 agonist ivuxolimab in advanced cancers. Across the whole study: A mean age of roughly 60 years, range roughly 20 to 90, was recorded, and approximately 79% were male. General study points: In the expanded peripheral T cells, antigen specificity was never determined. CD8+ T cells showed, on average, more clonal expansion than CD4+ cells. CD4+ and CD8+ T cells in blood underwent clonal expansion by week 6 at 0.1 to 3.0 mg/kg.

The method was immunoSEQ multiplex PCR; TCRdb's version includes in-frame clones alone and lacks a portion of them. Here the sample spans 50,000 to 75,000 clones, 80% to 90% being singletons. V dropped 0 bases and J dropped 2; count of bases not matched to a gene: 4. Germline-derived CDR1 and CDR2 are SGDLS and YYNGEE. This CDR3 spans 16 amino acids. This chain connects TRBV9 to TRBJ2-2, with 7 positions matching TRBD2. Here the sequenced sample was CD4+ or CD8+ T cells sorted from blood, taken in a trial of the OX40 agonist ivuxolimab. The receptor's source is an adult with an advanced solid tumor such as melanoma, head and neck, liver or kidney cancer. The CDR3 DNA reads TGTGCCAGCAGCGTAGTACCGGGACTAAACACCGGGGAGCTGTTTTTT. Its translation is CASSVVPGLNTGELFF.